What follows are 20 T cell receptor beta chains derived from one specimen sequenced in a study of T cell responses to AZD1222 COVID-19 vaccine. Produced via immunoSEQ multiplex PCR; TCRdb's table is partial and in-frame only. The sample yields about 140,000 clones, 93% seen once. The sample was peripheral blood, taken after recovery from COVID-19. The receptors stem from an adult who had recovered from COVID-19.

The CDR3 protein is CASSSQGAGSYEQYF. The DNA of the CDR3 is TGTGCCAGCAGCTCACAGGGGGCTGGATCCTACGAGCAGTACTTC. The V and J genes are TRBV6-5 and TRBJ2-7, with TRBD1 matching 9 bases. V lost 6 bases and J lost 1; bases outside the gene matches: 7. Germline CDR1 MNHEY, CDR2 SVGAGI. There are 15 residues in the CDR3.

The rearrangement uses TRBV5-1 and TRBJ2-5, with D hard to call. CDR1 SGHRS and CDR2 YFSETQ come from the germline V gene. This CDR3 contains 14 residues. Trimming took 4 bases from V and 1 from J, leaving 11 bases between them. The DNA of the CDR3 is TGCGCCAGCAGCCTTGAGGCCTTCCAAGAGACCCAGTACTTC. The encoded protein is CASSLEAFQETQYF. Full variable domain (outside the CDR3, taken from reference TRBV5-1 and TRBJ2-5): KAGVTQTPRYLIKTRGQQVTLSCSPISGHRSVSWYQQTPGQGLQFLFEYFSETQRNKGNFPGRFSGRQFSNSRSEMNVSTLELGDSALYLCASSLEAFQETQYFGPGTRLLVL.

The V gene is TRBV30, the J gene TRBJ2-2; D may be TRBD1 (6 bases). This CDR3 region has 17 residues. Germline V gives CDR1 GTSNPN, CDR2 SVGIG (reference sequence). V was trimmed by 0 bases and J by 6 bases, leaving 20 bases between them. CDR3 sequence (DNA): TGTGCCTGGAGTGTACTTAAGCAGGGGCTGAGGGCCGGGGAGCTGTTTTTT. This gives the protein CAWSVLKQGLRAGELFF.

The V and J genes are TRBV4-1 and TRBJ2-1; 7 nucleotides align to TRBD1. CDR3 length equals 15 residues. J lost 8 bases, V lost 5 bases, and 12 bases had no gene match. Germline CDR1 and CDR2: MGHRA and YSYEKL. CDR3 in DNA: TGCGCCAGCAGCGGCAGGGAAAAGGGGGCCCATGAGCAGTTCTTC. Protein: CASSGREKGAHEQFF.

For the CDR3, the DNA is TGTGCCAGCAGCCGACTAGCGGGAGTGGGGAGTGGCCCCCCCCGGGCCCAGTACTTC. This translates into CASSRLAGVGSGPPRAQYF. The chain links TRBV7-9 to TRBJ2-5; 12 bases fit TRBD2. This CDR3 has 19 residues. CDR1 SEHNR and CDR2 FQNEAQ come from the germline V gene (reference sequence). V shed 5 bases and J 9 bases; nucleotides not matched to a gene: 22.

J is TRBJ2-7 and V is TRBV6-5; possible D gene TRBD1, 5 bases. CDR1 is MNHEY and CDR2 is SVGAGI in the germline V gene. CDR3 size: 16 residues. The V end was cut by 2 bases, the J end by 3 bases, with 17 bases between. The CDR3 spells CASSYLVSGNHYEQYF. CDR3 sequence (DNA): TGTGCCAGCAGTTACCTCGTTTCAGGGAATCACTACGAGCAGTACTTC.

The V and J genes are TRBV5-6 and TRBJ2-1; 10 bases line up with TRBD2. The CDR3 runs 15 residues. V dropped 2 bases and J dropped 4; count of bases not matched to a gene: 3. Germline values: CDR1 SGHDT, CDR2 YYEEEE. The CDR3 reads CASSFGTSVYNEQFF. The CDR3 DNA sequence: TGTGCCAGCAGCTTTGGGACTAGCGTTTACAATGAGCAGTTCTTC.

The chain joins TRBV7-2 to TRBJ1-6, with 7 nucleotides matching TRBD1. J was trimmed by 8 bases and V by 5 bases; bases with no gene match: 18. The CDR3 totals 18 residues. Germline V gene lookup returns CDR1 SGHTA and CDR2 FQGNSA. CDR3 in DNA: TGTGCCAGCAGCCCCCATCGGGACAGCCCAGTTTTGGATTCACCCCTCCACTTT. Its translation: CASSPHRDSPVLDSPLHF. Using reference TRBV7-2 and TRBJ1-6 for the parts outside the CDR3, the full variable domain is GAGVSQSPSNKVTEKGKDVELRCDPISGHTALYWYRQSLGQGLEFLIYFQGNSAPDKSGLPSDRFSAERTGGSVSTLTIQRTQQEDSAVYLCASSPHRDSPVLDSPLHFGNGTRLTVT.

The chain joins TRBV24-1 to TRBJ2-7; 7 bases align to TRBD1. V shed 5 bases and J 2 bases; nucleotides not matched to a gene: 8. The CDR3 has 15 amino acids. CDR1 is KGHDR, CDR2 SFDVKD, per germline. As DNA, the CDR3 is TGTGCCACCAGTGGTTTAGACAGGGCAACCTACGAGCAGTACTTC. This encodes CATSGLDRATYEQYF.

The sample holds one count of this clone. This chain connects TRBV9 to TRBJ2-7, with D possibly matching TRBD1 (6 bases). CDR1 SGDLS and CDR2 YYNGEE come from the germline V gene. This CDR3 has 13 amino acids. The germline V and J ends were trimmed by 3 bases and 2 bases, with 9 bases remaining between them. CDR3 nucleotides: TGTGCCAGCAGCGGACAGGTTCCCTACGAGCAGTACTTC. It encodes CASSGQVPYEQYF.

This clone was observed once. DNA for the CDR3: TGTGCCAGCAGTCGGACGGCAAACAATCAGCCCCAGCATTTT. This translates into CASSRTANNQPQHF. This chain links TRBV2 with TRBJ1-5, with D unclear. The CDR3 length is 14 residues. V was trimmed by 5 bases and J by 3 bases, leaving 11 bases between them. Germline CDR1 and CDR2: SNHLY and FYNNEI.

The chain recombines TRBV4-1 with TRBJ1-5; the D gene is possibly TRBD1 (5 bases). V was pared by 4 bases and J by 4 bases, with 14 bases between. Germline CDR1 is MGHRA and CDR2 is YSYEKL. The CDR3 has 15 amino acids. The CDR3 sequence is CASSRGQEGNQPQHF. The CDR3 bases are TGCGCCAGCAGCCGGGGCCAGGAGGGAAATCAGCCCCAGCATTTT.

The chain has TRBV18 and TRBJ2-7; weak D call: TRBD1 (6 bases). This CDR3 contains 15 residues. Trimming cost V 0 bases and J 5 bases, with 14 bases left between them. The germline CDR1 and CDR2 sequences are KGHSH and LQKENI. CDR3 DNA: TGTGCCAGCTCACCACCGTCACAGGGTGGCAACGAGCAGTACTTC. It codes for CASSPPSQGGNEQYF.

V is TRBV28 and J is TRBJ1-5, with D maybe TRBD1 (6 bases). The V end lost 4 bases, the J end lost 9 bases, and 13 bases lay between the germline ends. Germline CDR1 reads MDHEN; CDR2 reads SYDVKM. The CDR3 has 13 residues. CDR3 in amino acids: CASSSNPGVPQHF. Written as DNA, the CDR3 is TGTGCCAGCAGTTCAAATCCAGGGGTGCCCCAGCATTTT.

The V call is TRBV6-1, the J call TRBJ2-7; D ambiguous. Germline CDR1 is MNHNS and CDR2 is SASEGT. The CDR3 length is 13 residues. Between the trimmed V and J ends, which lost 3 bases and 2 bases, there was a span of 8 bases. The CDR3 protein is CASSDVRAYEQYF. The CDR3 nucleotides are TGTGCCAGCAGTGATGTCAGAGCCTACGAGCAGTACTTC.

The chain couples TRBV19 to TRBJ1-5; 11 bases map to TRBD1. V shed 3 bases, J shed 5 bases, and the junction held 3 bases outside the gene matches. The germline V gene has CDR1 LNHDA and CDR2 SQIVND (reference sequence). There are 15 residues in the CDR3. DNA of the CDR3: TGTGCCAGTAGTATGGGGGACAGGGGGTATCAGCCCCAGCATTTT. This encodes CASSMGDRGYQPQHF.

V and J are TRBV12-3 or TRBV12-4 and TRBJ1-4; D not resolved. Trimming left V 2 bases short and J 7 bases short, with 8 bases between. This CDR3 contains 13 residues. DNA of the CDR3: TGTGCCAGCAGTTTAAACGGCGGTGAAAAACTGTTTTTT. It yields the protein CASSLNGGEKLFF.

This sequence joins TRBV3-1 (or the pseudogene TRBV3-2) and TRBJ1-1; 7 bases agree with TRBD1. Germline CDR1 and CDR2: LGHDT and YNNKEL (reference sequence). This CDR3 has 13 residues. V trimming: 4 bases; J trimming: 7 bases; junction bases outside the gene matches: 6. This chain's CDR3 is CASSPWTGVEAFF. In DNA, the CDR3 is TGTGCCAGCAGCCCGTGGACAGGCGTTGAAGCTTTCTTT.

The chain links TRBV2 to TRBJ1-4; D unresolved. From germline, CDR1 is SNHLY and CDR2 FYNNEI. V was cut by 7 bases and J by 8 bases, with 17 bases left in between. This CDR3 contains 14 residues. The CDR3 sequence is CASKVLRGEEKLFF. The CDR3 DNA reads TGTGCCAGCAAGGTACTGCGAGGCGAGGAAAAACTGTTTTTT.

CDR3 DNA: TGTGCCAGCACCCAGGTTATGGGGTCACCCCTCCACTTT. It codes for CASTQVMGSPLHF. The chain has TRBV5-5 and TRBJ1-6; D is unclear. V dropped 6 bases and J dropped 10 bases, with 14 bases sitting between them. In germline, CDR1 is SGHKS, CDR2 YYEKEE (reference sequence). This CDR3 spans 13 amino acids. The full variable domain, rest sourced from reference TRBV5-5 and TRBJ1-6, is DAGVTQSPTHLIKTRGQQVTLRCSPISGHKSVSWYQQVLGQGPQFIFQYYEKEERGRGNFPDRFSARQFPNYSSELNVNALLLGDSALYLCASTQVMGSPLHFGNGTRLTVT.